The TCR beta chain described here comes from a study of blood T cell repertoires in COVID-19 (dated by TCRdb to about 2020). Some background on the complete study: The collaborator samples originated in the United States, Italy and Spain and spanned the acute and convalescent phases of COVID-19. Nearly every sample came with metadata listing a de-identified subject ID, COVID-19 status, age in years and sex. The prospective study material was composed of cDNA or gDNA derived from T cells, B-cell-depleted T cells, or PBMCs. The repertoires were released in a freely available public database meant as a resource for research on the immune response to SARS-CoV-2. Samples came from the ongoing ImmuneRACE study (first 160 participants) plus 1,254 subjects from 6 global collaborators. Deeply sampled blood TCRbeta repertoires from subjects exposed to, actively infected with, or recovered from COVID-19 were included in the dataset. Where available, HLA class I and class II types were taken from metadata supplied by the sample provider and were not determined by assay-based typing. What the research found in general, with its limitations: How much clinical and demographic metadata was included differed by source and by participant, and the metadata was provided uncurated.

At one collaborating source in Seattle, patients were enrolled during active infection and were followed longitudinally through the course of disease. Whole blood was collected in K2EDTA tubes by collaborating institutions according to the institutions' own protocols. For TCRbeta analysis, collaborators shipped samples as frozen whole blood, isolated PBMCs, or DNA extracted from either of those sample types. A note on this clone: This clone's antigen is unknown. The record has no base qualities; no much larger clone is one base away. Other DNA sequences in this sample translate to the same CDR3.

V is cut back by 4 bases and J by 6 bases, with 3 bases in the junction unmatched. The CDR3 numbers 13 residues from cysteine through phenylalanine. Only the CDR3 part of the read is kept: 39 bases, read in frame from the first base. Based on the germline V gene, the CDR1 and CDR2 sequences are SGHRS and YFSETQ. The immunoSEQ Assay, a bias-controlled multiplex PCR, was used to amplify TCRbeta CDR3 regions from genomic DNA. Per the source publication's procedure: The number of nucleated cells in each sample was estimated by amplification of reference gene primers within the assay. To quantify the absolute abundance of each unique TCRbeta CDR3 rearrangement, sequence reads were collapsed and filtered. Productive Simpson clonality was computed per sample as the square root of Simpson's diversity index over productive rearrangements. The clones in this table, taken by TCRdb from immuneACCESS, are in-frame only. Not every clone is retained; where verified, under half of the shortfall comes from an unresolved V gene, and the cause of the rest is unknown. That table gives V, J and clone size, and the DNA gave D and trimming. The sample table shows about 270,000 clones, and 91% are seen once. 2.5% to 3% of the sample is in the top ten clones.

The TCR sequence derives from a person aged 18 to 35 with COVID-19, enrolled during active disease. This receptor chain uses TRBV5-1 and TRBJ2-7; 11 bases in between match TRBD1. The specimen sequenced was peripheral blood. In nucleotide form, the sequence is TGCGCCAGCAGCCTGGGACAGGGGGGCGAGCAGTACTTC. Translated, it reads CASSLGQGGEQYF.